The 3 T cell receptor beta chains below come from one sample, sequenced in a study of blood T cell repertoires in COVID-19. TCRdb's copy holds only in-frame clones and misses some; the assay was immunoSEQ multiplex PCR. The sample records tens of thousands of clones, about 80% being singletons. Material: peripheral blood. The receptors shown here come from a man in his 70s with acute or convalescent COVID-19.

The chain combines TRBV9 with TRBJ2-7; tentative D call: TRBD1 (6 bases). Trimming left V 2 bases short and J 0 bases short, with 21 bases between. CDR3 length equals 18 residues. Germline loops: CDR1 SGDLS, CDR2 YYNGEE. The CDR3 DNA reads TGTGCCAGCAGCGTCCGGCCGCTCTTGACAGGAGGCTCCTACGAGCAGTACTTC. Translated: CASSVRPLLTGGSYEQYF.

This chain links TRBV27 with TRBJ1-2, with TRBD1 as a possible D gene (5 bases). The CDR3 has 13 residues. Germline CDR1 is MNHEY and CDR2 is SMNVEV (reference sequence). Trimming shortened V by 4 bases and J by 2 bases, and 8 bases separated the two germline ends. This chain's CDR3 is CASSSTGNYGYTF. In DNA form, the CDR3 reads TGTGCCAGCAGTTCAACAGGAAACTATGGCTACACCTTC.

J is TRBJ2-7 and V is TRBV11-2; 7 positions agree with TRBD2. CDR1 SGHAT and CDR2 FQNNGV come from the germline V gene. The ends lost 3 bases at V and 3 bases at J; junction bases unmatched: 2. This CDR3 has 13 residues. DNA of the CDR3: TGTGCCAGCAGCTTGGGGGACTACTACGAGCAGTACTTC. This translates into CASSLGDYYEQYF.